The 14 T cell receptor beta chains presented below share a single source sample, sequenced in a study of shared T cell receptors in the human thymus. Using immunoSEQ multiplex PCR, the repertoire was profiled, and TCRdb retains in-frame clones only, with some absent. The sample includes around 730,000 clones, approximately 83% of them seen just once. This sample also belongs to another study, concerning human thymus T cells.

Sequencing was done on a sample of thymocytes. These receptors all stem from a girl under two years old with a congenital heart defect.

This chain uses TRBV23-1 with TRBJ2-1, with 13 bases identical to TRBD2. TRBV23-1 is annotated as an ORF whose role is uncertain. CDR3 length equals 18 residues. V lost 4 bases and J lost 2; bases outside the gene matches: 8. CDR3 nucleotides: TGCGCCAGCAGTCCTCGACTAGCGGGGGGTCTTACCTACAATGAGCAGTTCTTC. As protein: CASSPRLAGGLTYNEQFF.

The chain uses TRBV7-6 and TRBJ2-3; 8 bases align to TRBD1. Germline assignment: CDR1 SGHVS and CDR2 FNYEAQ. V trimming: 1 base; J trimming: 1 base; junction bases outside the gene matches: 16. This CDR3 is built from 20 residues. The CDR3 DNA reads TGTGCCAGCAGCTTAGTAAGACTGGGGCGGACGGGACAGGGCACAGATACGCAGTATTTT. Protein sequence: CASSLVRLGRTGQGTDTQYF.

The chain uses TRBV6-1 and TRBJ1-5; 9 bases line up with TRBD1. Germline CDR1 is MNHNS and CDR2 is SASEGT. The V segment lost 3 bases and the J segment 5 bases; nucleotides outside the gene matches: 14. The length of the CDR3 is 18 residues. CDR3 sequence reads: CASSEDKRLTGGDQPQHF. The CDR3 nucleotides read TGTGCCAGCAGTGAGGACAAGAGGCTAACAGGGGGCGATCAGCCCCAGCATTTT.

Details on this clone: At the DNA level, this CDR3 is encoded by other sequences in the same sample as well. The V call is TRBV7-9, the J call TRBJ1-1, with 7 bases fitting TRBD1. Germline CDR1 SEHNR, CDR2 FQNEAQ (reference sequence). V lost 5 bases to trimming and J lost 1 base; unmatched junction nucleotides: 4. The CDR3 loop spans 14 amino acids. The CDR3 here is CASSIRTGNTEAFF. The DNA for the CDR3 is TGTGCCAGCAGCATTCGGACAGGGAACACTGAAGCTTTCTTT.

The CDR3 loop reads CATSTGQMNTEAFF. In DNA form, the CDR3 reads TGTGCCACCAGCACGGGACAGATGAACACTGAAGCTTTCTTT. The chain links TRBV15 to TRBJ1-1; the match to TRBD1 covers 7 bases. The CDR3 sequence is 14 residues long. Looked up from germline, CDR1 is LNHNV and CDR2 is YYDKDF (reference sequence). V shed 4 bases and J 0 bases; nucleotides not matched to a gene: 2.

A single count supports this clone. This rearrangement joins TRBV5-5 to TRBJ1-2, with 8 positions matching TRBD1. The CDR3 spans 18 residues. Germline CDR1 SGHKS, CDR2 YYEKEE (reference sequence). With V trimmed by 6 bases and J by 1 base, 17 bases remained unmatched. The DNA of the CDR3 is TGTGCCAGCATCCCAGCGGAGGACAGGGTTAACCTTAACTATGGCTACACCTTC. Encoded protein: CASIPAEDRVNLNYGYTF.

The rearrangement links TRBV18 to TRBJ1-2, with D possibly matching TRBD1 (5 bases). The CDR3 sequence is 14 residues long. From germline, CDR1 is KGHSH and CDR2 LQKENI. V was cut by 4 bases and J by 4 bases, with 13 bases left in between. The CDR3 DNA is TGTGCCAGCTCACGGGGCAGGGCCGGCTATGGCTACACCTTC. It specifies CASSRGRAGYGYTF.

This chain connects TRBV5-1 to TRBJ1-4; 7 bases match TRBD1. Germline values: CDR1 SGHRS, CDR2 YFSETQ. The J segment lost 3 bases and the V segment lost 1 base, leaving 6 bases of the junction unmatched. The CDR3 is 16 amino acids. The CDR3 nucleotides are TGCGCCAGCAGCTTGACTGGACAGGCCCCTAATGAAAAACTGTTTTTT. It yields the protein CASSLTGQAPNEKLFF.

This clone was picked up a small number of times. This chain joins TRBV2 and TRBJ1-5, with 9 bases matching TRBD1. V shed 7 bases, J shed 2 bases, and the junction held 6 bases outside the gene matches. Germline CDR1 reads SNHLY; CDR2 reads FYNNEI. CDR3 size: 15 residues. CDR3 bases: TGTGCCAGCACATTTAGGACAGGGGGCAATCAGCCCCAGCATTTT. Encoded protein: CASTFRTGGNQPQHF.

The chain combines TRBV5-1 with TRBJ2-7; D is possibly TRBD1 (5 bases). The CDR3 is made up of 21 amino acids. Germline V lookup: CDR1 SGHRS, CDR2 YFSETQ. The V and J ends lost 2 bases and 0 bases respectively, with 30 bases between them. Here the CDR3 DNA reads TGCGCCAGCAGCTTCAAGGGGATCCGGGTCCGAGACCTCCTGAGCTCCTACGAGCAGTACTTC. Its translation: CASSFKGIRVRDLLSSYEQYF.

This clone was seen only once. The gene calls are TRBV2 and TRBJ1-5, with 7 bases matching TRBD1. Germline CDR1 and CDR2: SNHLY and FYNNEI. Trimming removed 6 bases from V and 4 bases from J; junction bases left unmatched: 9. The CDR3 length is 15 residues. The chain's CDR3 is CASRTGTVGNQPQHF. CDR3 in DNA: TGTGCCAGCAGAACAGGGACAGTAGGTAATCAGCCCCAGCATTTT.

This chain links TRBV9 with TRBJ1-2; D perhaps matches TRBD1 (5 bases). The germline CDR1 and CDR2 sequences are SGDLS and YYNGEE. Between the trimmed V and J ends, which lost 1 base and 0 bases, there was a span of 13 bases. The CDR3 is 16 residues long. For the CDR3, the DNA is TGTGCCAGCAGCGTAAGGGCGGACATAGCTAACTATGGCTACACCTTC. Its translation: CASSVRADIANYGYTF.

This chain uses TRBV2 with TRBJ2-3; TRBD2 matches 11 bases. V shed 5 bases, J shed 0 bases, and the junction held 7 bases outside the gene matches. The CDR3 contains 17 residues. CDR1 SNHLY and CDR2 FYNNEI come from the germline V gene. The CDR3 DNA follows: TGTGCCAGCAGTCACTCACTAGCGGGGGAAAGCACAGATACGCAGTATTTT. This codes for CASSHSLAGESTDTQYF.

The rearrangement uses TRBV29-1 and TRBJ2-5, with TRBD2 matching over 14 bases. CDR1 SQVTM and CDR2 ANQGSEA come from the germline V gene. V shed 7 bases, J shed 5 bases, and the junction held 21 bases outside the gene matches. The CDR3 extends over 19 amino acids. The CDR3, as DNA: TGCAGCGGAATCCGCCCGACTAGCGGGGGGGTTATCCTAAGGGAGACCCAGTACTTC. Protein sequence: CSGIRPTSGGVILRETQYF.